The next 17 T cell receptor beta chains were all read from a single sample in a study of blood T cell repertoires in COVID-19. TCRdb keeps only in-frame clones here, not all; method: immunoSEQ multiplex PCR. The table has 18,000 or so clones, about four fifths seen once. The sample taken for sequencing was peripheral blood. The receptors were sampled from a man aged 40-50 years with active or convalescent COVID-19.

This sequence joins TRBV5-1 and TRBJ2-7; 7 bases agree with TRBD1. The length of the CDR3 is 15 residues. The germline gives CDR1 SGHRS, CDR2 YFSETQ. The junction had 4 bases not matched to a gene; V was cut back by 0 bases and J by 1 base. CDR3 protein: CASSLAGTVSYEQYF. The CDR3 DNA is TGCGCCAGCAGCTTGGCGGGGACAGTATCCTACGAGCAGTACTTC.

This sequence joins TRBV10-3 and TRBJ2-1; TRBD2 aligns across 10 bases. This CDR3 has 16 residues. Germline V gives CDR1 ENHRY, CDR2 SYGVKD. The ends lost 6 bases at V and 3 bases at J; junction bases unmatched: 8. The CDR3 nucleotides read TGTGCCATCAGGTATTCAGCGGGGGGGATCTACAATGAGCAGTTCTTC. Its protein is CAIRYSAGGIYNEQFF.

This clone was observed a few times. The chain links TRBV15 to TRBJ2-5; TRBD2 matches 8 bases. With V trimmed by 0 bases and J by 5 bases, 5 bases remained unmatched. The germline V gene has CDR1 LNHNV and CDR2 YYDKDF (reference sequence). This CDR3 region has 15 residues. CDR3 DNA: TGTGCCACCAGCAGAGATGCGGGGGGAAGTGAGACCCAGTACTTC. It is translated as CATSRDAGGSETQYF.

The chain links TRBV13 to TRBJ1-2; TRBD1 matches 10 bases. CDR3 length equals 14 residues. With V trimmed by 3 bases and J by 4 bases, 2 bases remained unmatched. The germline CDR1 and CDR2 sequences are PRHDT and FYEKMQ (reference sequence). The CDR3 nucleotides are TGTGCCAGCAGCTTGGACAGGGGGTTCTATGGCTACACCTTC. Its protein product is CASSLDRGFYGYTF.

The chain has TRBV5-1 and TRBJ1-1, with TRBD1 identical over 7 bases. The CDR3 spans 16 residues. After removal of 0 bases from V and 2 bases from J, the junction contained 7 bases not matched to a gene. Germline V lookup: CDR1 SGHRS, CDR2 YFSETQ. The CDR3 loop is CASSLAGQGGNTEAFF. CDR3 in DNA: TGCGCCAGCAGCTTGGCCGGGCAGGGGGGCAACACTGAAGCTTTCTTT.

The chain is built from TRBV4-1 and TRBJ2-1; TRBD1 agrees at 7 bases. This CDR3 has 14 amino acids. Germline V CDR1 and CDR2: MGHRA, YSYEKL. V lost 5 bases and J lost 5; bases outside the gene matches: 6. CDR3 sequence (DNA): TGCGCCAGCAGCACATCGGGACAGAACAATGAGCAGTTCTTC. Translation: CASSTSGQNNEQFF.

The chain couples TRBV6-5 to TRBJ2-7; 10 bases are a match to TRBD2. Trimming cost V 2 bases and J 2 bases; bases outside gene matches: 3. Germline loops: CDR1 MNHEY, CDR2 SVGAGI. The CDR3 sequence is 15 residues long. The CDR3 loop is CASSYELAGTYEQYF. The CDR3 nucleotides are TGTGCCAGCAGTTACGAACTAGCGGGGACCTACGAGCAGTACTTC.

The chain uses TRBV7-8 and TRBJ2-3; 11 nucleotides align to TRBD1. Per germline, CDR1 SGHVS and CDR2 FQNEAQ. J was trimmed by 4 bases and V by 4 bases; bases with no gene match: 7. CDR3 length equals 16 residues. CDR3 sequence reads: CASSSLGQGVPDTQYF. CDR3 nucleotides: TGTGCCAGCAGCTCCCTGGGACAGGGGGTCCCAGATACGCAGTATTTT.

The chain uses TRBV30 and TRBJ1-1; possible D gene TRBD1, 5 bases. The V end was cut by 4 bases, the J end by 8 bases, with 11 bases between. The CDR3 covers 11 residues. CDR1 is GTSNPN, CDR2 SVGIG, per germline (reference sequence). The CDR3 here is CAWTRRVEAFF. The DNA of the CDR3 is TGTGCCTGGACCCGCAGGGTAGAAGCTTTCTTT.

The table lists this clone with a count of one. V gene TRBV18 combines with J gene TRBJ2-7; 10 nucleotides align to TRBD1. CDR1 is KGHSH and CDR2 is LQKENI in the germline V gene. Unmatched junction bases numbered 7, after V lost 5 bases and J lost 6 bases. The CDR3 is 14 amino acids. The CDR3 DNA reads as TGTGCCAGCTCATTCGGGACAGGGGAACGCGAGCAGTACTTC. Residues: CASSFGTGEREQYF. Complete variable domain (other parts from reference TRBV18 and TRBJ2-7): NAGVMQNPRHLVRRRGQEARLRCSPMKGHSHVYWYRQLPEEGLKFMVYLQKENIIDESGMPKERFSAEFPKEGPSILRIQQVVRGDSAAYFCASSFGTGEREQYFGPGTRLTVT.

CDR3 region: CASSFHSGTSVNEQFF. CDR3 sequence (DNA): TGTGCCAGCAGTTTTCACTCCGGGACTAGTGTCAATGAGCAGTTCTTC. This chain connects TRBV27 to TRBJ2-1; 8 bases map to TRBD2. From germline, CDR1 is MNHEY and CDR2 SMNVEV (reference sequence). The CDR3 contains 16 residues. The ends lost 3 bases at V and 6 bases at J; junction bases unmatched: 10.

The chain joins TRBV7-9 to TRBJ2-7, with 9 bases lining up with TRBD1. Trimming removed 5 bases from V and 6 bases from J; junction bases left unmatched: 8. Germline CDR1 SEHNR, CDR2 FQNEAQ (reference sequence). This CDR3 spans 14 amino acids. CDR3 amino acids: CASSARDRAAEQYF. CDR3 nucleotide sequence: TGTGCCAGCAGCGCCCGGGACAGGGCAGCCGAGCAGTACTTC. Based on the CDR3 plus reference TRBV7-9 and TRBJ2-7, the full variable domain is DTGVSQNPRHKITKRGQNVTFRCDPISEHNRLYWYRQTLGQGPEFLTYFQNEAQLEKSRLLSDRFSAERPKGSFSTLEIQRTEQGDSAMYLCASSARDRAAEQYFGPGTRLTVT.

This clone has only a few counts. The chain is built from TRBV7-2 and TRBJ1-6; 10 bases agree with TRBD1. With V trimmed by 4 bases and J by 10 bases, 7 bases remained unmatched. The CDR3 contains 15 residues. Germline V gene data show CDR1 as SGHTA and CDR2 as FQGNSA. CDR3 loop: CASSSRTGGESPLHF. CDR3 sequence (DNA): TGTGCCAGCAGCTCCCGGACAGGGGGAGAGTCACCCCTCCACTTT.

This rearrangement joins TRBV27 to TRBJ2-1; 8 bases line up with TRBD1. Germline trimming cut 6 bases from V and 9 bases from J; bases unmatched to any gene: 13. Germline CDR1 is MNHEY and CDR2 is SMNVEV (reference sequence). The CDR3 is 15 residues long. This chain's CDR3 is CASSLSGQGGGEQFF. The DNA of the CDR3 is TGTGCCAGCAGCCTATCCGGACAGGGAGGCGGTGAGCAGTTCTTC.

A single count supports this clone. The chain joins TRBV29-1 to TRBJ1-4, with 9 bases that match TRBD1. CDR1 is SQVTM, CDR2 ANQGSEA, per germline. Trimming cost V 6 bases and J 4 bases; bases outside gene matches: 3. The CDR3 is 13 residues long. The CDR3 loop reads CSVQGAFNEKLFF. CDR3 nucleotides: TGCAGCGTACAGGGGGCCTTTAATGAAAAACTGTTTTTT.

CDR3 region: CASRFTGDLGSNQPQHF. CDR3 in DNA: TGTGCCAGCAGGTTTACAGGGGATCTCGGAAGCAATCAGCCCCAGCATTTT. The J gene is TRBJ1-5, the V gene TRBV6-4; 7 bases map to TRBD1. The CDR3 loop spans 17 amino acids. V lost 6 bases to trimming and J lost 1 base; unmatched junction nucleotides: 12. Germline CDR1 is MRHNA and CDR2 is SNTAGT.

The V gene is TRBV11-2, the J gene TRBJ2-3; D not resolved. Germline values: CDR1 SGHAT, CDR2 FQNNGV. Trimming pared 0 bases from V and 6 bases from J, leaving 7 bases between. There are 13 residues in the CDR3. The CDR3 DNA follows: TGTGCCAGCAGCTTAGACTCCAGGGATACGCAGTATTTT. It codes for CASSLDSRDTQYF. Full variable domain (outside the CDR3, taken from reference TRBV11-2 and TRBJ2-3): EAGVAQSPRYKIIEKRQSVAFWCNPISGHATLYWYQQILGQGPKLLIQFQNNGVVDDSQLPKDRFSAERLKGVDSTLKIQPAKLEDSAVYLCASSLDSRDTQYFGPGTRLTVL.